This TCR beta chain was profiled in a study of cytomegalovirus exposure and HLA in healthy donors. The study, taken as a whole, reports: TCR sequences were mostly rare, though some public TCRs occurred in many donors. A later analysis showed HLA-associated TCR beta chains outstripping equally common others in clonal expansion.

The CDR3 length is 13 residues. Germline values: CDR1 MNHNS, CDR2 SASEGT. Trimming cost V 6 bases and J 5 bases, with 13 bases left between them. Both 60 Vbeta primers and 13 Jbeta primers went into the PCR. In the source study's methods: Later analysis identified around 85 million unique TCR beta chains, about 10 million shared. This table comes from immunoSEQ multiplex PCR, and its TCRdb copy is limited to in-frame clones, with some not included. The V and J calls and clone size come from that table; D and trimming were worked out from the DNA. The top ten hold 5.5% to 7.5% of the sample, which has about 180,000 clones, about four fifths seen once. As for this clone: Its antigen remains unknown.

This sequence was found in a man aged 30 to 45 in good health and CMV-seropositive. Sequencing used PBMCs. The V and J genes are TRBV6-1 and TRBJ2-5, with a possible D match to TRBD1 (6 bases). The CDR3 sequence: CASSRRGRETQYF. DNA of the CDR3: TGTGCCAGCAGCCGCAGGGGCCGGGAGACCCAGTACTTC.